The 26 T cell receptor beta chains below were found in one sample sequenced in a study of PD-1 blockade in mismatch repair-deficient tumors. Some clones are missing from TCRdb's copy, which holds only in-frame ones; the method was immunoSEQ multiplex PCR. Of under 20,000 clones in the sample, roughly 82% were seen once. The sample was PBMCs, taken 52 weeks after starting pembrolizumab. The receptors stem from an adult with mismatch repair-deficient cancer.

This clone appeared once. This chain joins TRBV13 and TRBJ2-7; 10 nucleotides agree with TRBD2. From germline, CDR1 is PRHDT and CDR2 FYEKMQ (reference sequence). The CDR3 is made up of 18 amino acids. The junction had 10 bases not matched to a gene; V was cut back by 0 bases and J by 2 bases. DNA of the CDR3: TGTGCCAGCAGCTTAGGCACCGGACTAGCGGAGGGAACCTACGAGCAGTACTTC. Its protein is CASSLGTGLAEGTYEQYF. The full variable domain, its missing parts supplied by reference TRBV13 and TRBJ2-7, is AAGVIQSPRHLIKEKRETATLKCYPIPRHDTVYWYQQGPGQDPQFLISFYEKMQSDKGSIPDRFSAQQFSDYHSELNMSSLELGDSALYFCASSLGTGLAEGTYEQYFGPGTRLTVT.

The chain uses TRBV7-9 and TRBJ2-7; 9 bases align to TRBD1. CDR1 and CDR2 (germline): SEHNR, FQNEAQ (reference sequence). The J segment lost 6 bases and the V segment lost 4 bases, leaving 1 base of the junction unmatched. This CDR3 has 12 residues. The CDR3 DNA reads as TGTGCCAGCAGCTGGGACAGGGCCGAGCAGTACTTC. Its translation: CASSWDRAEQYF.

This rearrangement joins TRBV6-5 to TRBJ1-1; TRBD1 matches at 9 bases. Looked up from germline, CDR1 is MNHEY and CDR2 is SVGAGI. The length of the CDR3 is 13 residues. Trimming removed 6 bases from V and 5 bases from J; junction bases left unmatched: 4. This chain's CDR3 is CASSRDRVTEAFF. CDR3 in DNA: TGTGCCAGCAGCCGGGACAGGGTGACTGAAGCTTTCTTT.

In its sample, this clone was seen a few times. This chain uses TRBV7-2 with TRBJ2-7; D perhaps matches TRBD1 (5 bases). The germline V gene encodes CDR1 SGHTA and CDR2 FQGNSA. The CDR3 covers 14 residues. The V end lost 5 bases, the J end lost 7 bases, and 18 bases lay between the germline ends. In DNA, the CDR3 is TGTGCCAGCAGCCCACTCCTGGGAAGGGGAGAGCAGTACTTC. Its translation: CASSPLLGRGEQYF.

The V gene is TRBV28, the J gene TRBJ1-5; tentative D call: TRBD1 (6 bases). The CDR3 spans 16 residues. Germline CDR1 MDHEN, CDR2 SYDVKM. The V end was cut by 2 bases, the J end by 2 bases, with 13 bases between. The CDR3 DNA reads as TGTGCCAGCAGTTTAGTGAGGGGGACGGGCAATCAGCCCCAGCATTTT. Encoded protein: CASSLVRGTGNQPQHF.

V and J are TRBV9 and TRBJ2-1; 7 nucleotides match TRBD1. The V gene end was trimmed by 4 bases and the J gene end by 10 bases; junction bases not matched to a gene: 14. CDR3 length equals 15 residues. The germline CDR1 and CDR2 sequences are SGDLS and YYNGEE. The CDR3 DNA reads as TGTGCCAGCAGCCCCCGACAGGGAGAGGGGGAGGAGCAGTTCTTC. Its protein product is CASSPRQGEGEEQFF.

The rearrangement links TRBV10-1 to TRBJ2-1; D not resolved. CDR1 and CDR2 (germline): WNHNN, SYGVQD (reference sequence). The CDR3 spans 13 residues. V was pared by 6 bases and J by 9 bases, with 15 bases between. The DNA of the CDR3 is TGCGCCAGCAGACTGACTTGTTGGTCTGAGCAGTTCTTC. Residues: CASRLTCWSEQFF.

The chain couples TRBV5-1 to TRBJ2-1; D perhaps matches TRBD2 (5 bases). Trimming took off 0 bases at V and 2 bases at J, with 9 bases between the two ends. The V gene's germline CDR1 is SGHRS and CDR2 YFSETQ. The CDR3 length is 15 residues. The DNA for the CDR3 is TGCGCCAGCAGCTTGGATGGAGGACCCTACAATGAGCAGTTCTTC. Protein: CASSLDGGPYNEQFF. The variable domain in full, completed from reference TRBV5-1 and TRBJ2-1, reads KAGVTQTPRYLIKTRGQQVTLSCSPISGHRSVSWYQQTPGQGLQFLFEYFSETQRNKGNFPGRFSGRQFSNSRSEMNVSTLELGDSALYLCASSLDGGPYNEQFFGPGTRLTVL.

The V gene is TRBV9, the J gene TRBJ2-1; 8 nucleotides match TRBD1. Per the germline V gene, CDR1 is SGDLS and CDR2 is YYNGEE. V was clipped by 0 bases and J by 1 base; unmatched bases: 6. The CDR3 is 17 residues long. The chain's CDR3 is CASSVALDRESYNEQFF. CDR3 DNA: TGTGCCAGCAGCGTAGCCCTGGACAGGGAATCCTACAATGAGCAGTTCTTC.

J is TRBJ2-5 and V is TRBV7-9; 7 bases align to TRBD2. The CDR3 contains 17 residues. J gave up 5 bases and V 6 bases, and 18 bases lay outside the gene matches. CDR1 and CDR2 from the germline V gene are SEHNR and FQNEAQ (reference sequence). This CDR3 is CASSAPKLSAGAETQYF. CDR3 sequence (DNA): TGTGCCAGCAGTGCACCAAAGCTTTCGGCGGGAGCGGAGACCCAGTACTTC.

The chain links TRBV7-7 to TRBJ2-6; D might be TRBD2 (6 bases). Germline lookup yields CDR1 SSHAT and CDR2 FNYEAQ (reference sequence). The CDR3 is 15 amino acids. V was shortened by 4 bases and J by 4 bases, with 11 bases between the two germline ends. In DNA form, the CDR3 reads TGTGCCAGCAGCTCAGGGACTTCCGGGGCCAACGTCCTGACTTTC. Its translation is CASSSGTSGANVLTF.

V gene TRBV6-4 combines with J gene TRBJ2-3; maybe TRBD2 (6 bases). The CDR3 extends over 13 amino acids. The germline CDR1 and CDR2 sequences are MRHNA and SNTAGT. V was trimmed by 6 bases and J by 4 bases, leaving 11 bases between them. The chain's CDR3 is CASRDSGSDTQYF. The CDR3 region has the DNA TGTGCCAGCAGGGATAGCGGATCAGATACGCAGTATTTT.

This chain uses TRBV28 with TRBJ1-2, with TRBD1 identical over 7 bases. Germline V gene lookup returns CDR1 MDHEN and CDR2 SYDVKM. This CDR3 is 16 amino acids long. V lost 5 bases, J lost 5 bases, and 14 bases stayed unmatched. The CDR3 protein is CASSKAGTAKGYGYTF. DNA of the CDR3: TGTGCCAGCAGTAAGGCCGGGACAGCCAAAGGATATGGCTACACCTTC.

V is TRBV7-8 and J is TRBJ1-1, with D perhaps matching TRBD1 (5 bases). CDR1 SGHVS and CDR2 FQNEAQ come from the germline V gene. V was trimmed by 3 bases and J by 1 base, leaving 15 bases between them. This CDR3 has 16 amino acids. This CDR3 reads CASSLAGPPGNTEAFF. CDR3 bases: TGTGCCAGCAGCTTGGCGGGGCCCCCGGGGAACACTGAAGCTTTCTTT.

The chain couples TRBV7-3 to TRBJ2-1, with unresolved D. Germline V gene data show CDR1 as SGHTA and CDR2 as FQGTGA. The CDR3 length is 11 residues. V gave up 5 bases and J gave up 6 bases, with 5 bases separating them. The CDR3 protein is CASSQSNEQFF. The DNA for the CDR3 is TGTGCCAGCAGCCAATCCAATGAGCAGTTCTTC.

The genes are TRBV11-2 and TRBJ1-1, with 8 nucleotides matching TRBD1. The length of the CDR3 is 14 residues. Germline assignment: CDR1 SGHAT and CDR2 FQNNGV. The V gene end was trimmed by 6 bases and the J gene end by 7 bases; junction bases not matched to a gene: 10. DNA for the CDR3: TGTGCCAGCAGTCCAATCAGGGGGCGATTTGAAGCTTTCTTT. It codes for CASSPIRGRFEAFF.

The gene calls are TRBV9 and TRBJ2-1, with D maybe TRBD1 (6 bases). The CDR3 sequence is 13 residues long. V lost 1 base and J lost 8, with 10 bases in between. Germline values: CDR1 SGDLS, CDR2 YYNGEE. Written as DNA, the CDR3 is TGTGCCAGCAGCGTAACAGGGTTCGATGAGCAGTTCTTC. Translation gives CASSVTGFDEQFF.

This chain links TRBV7-2 with TRBJ2-1; unclear D gene. CDR3 length: 15 amino acids. The germline CDR1 and CDR2 sequences are SGHTA and FQGNSA. Trimming shortened V by 1 base and J by 0 bases, and 7 bases separated the two germline ends. CDR3 region: CASSLDPSSYNEQFF. The CDR3, as DNA: TGTGCCAGCAGCTTAGACCCCAGCTCCTACAATGAGCAGTTCTTC.

This sequence joins TRBV5-1 and TRBJ2-1; TRBD2 aligns across 7 bases. CDR1 and CDR2 from the germline V gene are SGHRS and YFSETQ. The CDR3 has 15 residues. V shed 1 base, J shed 0 bases, and the junction held 1 base outside the gene matches. Here the CDR3 reads CASSLQRDSYNEQFF. CDR3 bases: TGCGCCAGCAGCTTGCAGCGGGACTCCTACAATGAGCAGTTCTTC.

The J gene is TRBJ1-2, the V gene TRBV5-6, with D uncertain. The CDR3 covers 14 residues. V was cut by 2 bases and J by 4 bases, with 12 bases left in between. Germline CDR1 SGHDT, CDR2 YYEEEE. The CDR3 sequence: CASSLQQLLYGYTF. As DNA, the CDR3 is TGTGCCAGCAGCTTACAACAGCTTCTCTATGGCTACACCTTC. Full variable domain (missing parts from reference TRBV5-6 and TRBJ1-2): DAGVTQSPTHLIKTRGQQVTLRCSPKSGHDTVSWYQQALGQGPQFIFQYYEEEERQRGNFPDRFSGHQFPNYSSELNVNALLLGDSALYLCASSLQQLLYGYTFGSGTRLTVV.

The rearrangement uses TRBV10-3 and TRBJ2-7; no clear D gene. The germline V gene has CDR1 ENHRY and CDR2 SYGVKD. The V end was cut by 6 bases, the J end by 6 bases, with 9 bases between. The CDR3 sequence is 11 residues long. The CDR3 nucleotides read TGTGCCATCAGATCCTCCAGCGAGCAGTACTTC. Its translation is CAIRSSSEQYF.

The chain carries TRBV10-1 and TRBJ2-3, with 10 bases lining up with TRBD2. There are 15 residues in the CDR3. The trim removed 4 bases at V and 8 bases at J, leaving 9 bases unmatched. The V gene's germline CDR1 is WNHNN and CDR2 SYGVQD (reference sequence). The CDR3 DNA sequence: TGCGCCAGCAGTGGCCTAGCGGGAGAGGGAGGTACGCAGTATTTT. Encoded protein: CASSGLAGEGGTQYF.

This clone was detected a few times. The chain is built from TRBV5-4 and TRBJ2-7; no firm D call. Trimming shortened V by 5 bases and J by 3 bases, and 18 bases separated the two germline ends. This CDR3 has 15 amino acids. CDR1 is SGHNT, CDR2 YYREEE, per germline (reference sequence). The DNA of the CDR3 is TGTGCCAGCAGGCGAGGTGACCCCAACGGCTACGAGCAGTACTTC. It yields the protein CASRRGDPNGYEQYF.

CDR3 amino acids: CASSEGVGGLSGQPQHF. DNA for the CDR3: TGTGCCAGCAGTGAAGGAGTTGGAGGGTTAAGTGGTCAGCCCCAGCATTTT. The chain carries TRBV6-1 and TRBJ1-5; the D is unclear. Between the trimmed V and J ends, which lost 1 base and 6 bases, there was a span of 19 bases. The CDR3 consists of 17 residues. The germline V gene has CDR1 MNHNS and CDR2 SASEGT.

The V gene is TRBV27, the J gene TRBJ1-2; D may be TRBD1 (6 bases). The germline V gene has CDR1 MNHEY and CDR2 SMNVEV (reference sequence). V lost 0 bases, J lost 3 bases, and 14 bases lay in between. CDR3 length: 16 residues. DNA of the CDR3: TGTGCCAGCAGTTTATCGGCAGCAGGGGCTTACTATGGCTACACCTTC. Translation: CASSLSAAGAYYGYTF.

This clone was recorded once. The rearrangement joins TRBV7-3 to TRBJ2-2, with TRBD2 identical over 11 bases. CDR1 is SGHTA and CDR2 is FQGTGA in the germline V gene. Losses at the gene ends were 1 base for V and 4 bases for J; bases not matched to a gene: 2. CDR3 length: 16 amino acids. The CDR3 reads CASSLRLAGGTGELFF. The DNA of the CDR3 is TGTGCCAGCAGCTTAAGGCTAGCGGGAGGCACCGGGGAGCTGTTTTTT.